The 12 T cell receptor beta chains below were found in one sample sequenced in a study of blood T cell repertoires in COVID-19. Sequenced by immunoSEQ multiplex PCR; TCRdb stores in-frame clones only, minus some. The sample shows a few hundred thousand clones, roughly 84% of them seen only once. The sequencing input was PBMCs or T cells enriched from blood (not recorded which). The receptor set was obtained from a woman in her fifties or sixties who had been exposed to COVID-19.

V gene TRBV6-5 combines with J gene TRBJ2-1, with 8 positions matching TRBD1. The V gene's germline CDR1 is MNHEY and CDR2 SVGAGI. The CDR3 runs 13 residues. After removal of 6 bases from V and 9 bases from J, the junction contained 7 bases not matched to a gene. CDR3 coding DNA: TGTGCCAGCAGCTGGACAGGGATCGGTGAGCAGTTCTTC. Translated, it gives CASSWTGIGEQFF.

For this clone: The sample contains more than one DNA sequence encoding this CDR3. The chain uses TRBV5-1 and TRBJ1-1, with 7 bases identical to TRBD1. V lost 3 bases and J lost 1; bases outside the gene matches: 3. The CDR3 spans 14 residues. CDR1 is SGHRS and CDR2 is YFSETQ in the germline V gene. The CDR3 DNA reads TGCGCCAGCAGCTCTTCAGGGGGGAACACTGAAGCTTTCTTT. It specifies CASSSSGGNTEAFF.

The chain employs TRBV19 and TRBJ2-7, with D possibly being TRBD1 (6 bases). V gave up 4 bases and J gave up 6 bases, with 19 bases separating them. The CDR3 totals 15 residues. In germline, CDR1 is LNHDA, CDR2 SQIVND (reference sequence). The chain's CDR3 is CASSTLPLGAGEQYF. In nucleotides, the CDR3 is TGTGCCAGTAGTACTCTCCCCTTGGGGGCCGGCGAGCAGTACTTC.

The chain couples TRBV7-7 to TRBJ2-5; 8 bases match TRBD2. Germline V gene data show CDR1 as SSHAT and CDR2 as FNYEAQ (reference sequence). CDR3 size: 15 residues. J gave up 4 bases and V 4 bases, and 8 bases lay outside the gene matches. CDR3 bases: TGTGCCAGCAGCTCTTTCGGGGGGGCCGCAGAGACCCAGTACTTC. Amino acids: CASSSFGGAAETQYF. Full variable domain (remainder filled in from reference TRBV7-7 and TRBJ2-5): GAGVSQSPRYKVTKRGQDVTLRCDPISSHATLYWYQQALGQGPEFLTYFNYEAQPDKSGLPSDRFSAERPEGSISTLTIQRTEQRDSAMYRCASSSFGGAAETQYFGPGTRLLVL.

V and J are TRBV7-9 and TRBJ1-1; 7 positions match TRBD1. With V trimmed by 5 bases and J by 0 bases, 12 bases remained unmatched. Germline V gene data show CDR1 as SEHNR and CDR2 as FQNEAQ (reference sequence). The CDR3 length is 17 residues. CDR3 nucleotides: TGTGCCAGCAGCCCATCGGCACCGGACAGGATGAACACTGAAGCTTTCTTT. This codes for CASSPSAPDRMNTEAFF.

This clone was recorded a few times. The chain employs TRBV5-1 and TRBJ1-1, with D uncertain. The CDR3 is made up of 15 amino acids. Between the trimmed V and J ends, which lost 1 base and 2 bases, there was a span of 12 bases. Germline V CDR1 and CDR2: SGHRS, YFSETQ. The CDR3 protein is CASSLSLGSNTEAFF. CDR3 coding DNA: TGCGCCAGCAGCTTGTCTTTGGGGAGTAACACTGAAGCTTTCTTT.

The CDR3 DNA reads as TGCAGCGTTGAAGATCCGTCCCAGGGGTACTATGGCTACACCTTC. This gives the protein CSVEDPSQGYYGYTF. The chain carries TRBV29-1 and TRBJ1-2, with D maybe TRBD1 (6 bases). Trimming stripped 0 bases from V and 3 bases from J, with 14 bases between. The CDR3 sequence is 15 residues long. Germline V gives CDR1 SQVTM, CDR2 ANQGSEA.

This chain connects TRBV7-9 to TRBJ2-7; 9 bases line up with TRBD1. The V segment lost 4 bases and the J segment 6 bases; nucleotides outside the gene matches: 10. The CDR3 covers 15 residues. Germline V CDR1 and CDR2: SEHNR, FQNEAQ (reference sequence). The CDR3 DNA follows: TGTGCCAGCAGCTCGATAACCGGGACAGGGTTCGAGCAGTACTTC. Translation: CASSSITGTGFEQYF.

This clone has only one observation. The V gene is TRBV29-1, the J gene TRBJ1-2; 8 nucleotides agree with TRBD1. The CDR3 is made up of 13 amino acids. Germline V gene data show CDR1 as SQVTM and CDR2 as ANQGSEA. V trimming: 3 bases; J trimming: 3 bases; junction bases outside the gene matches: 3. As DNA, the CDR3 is TGCAGCGTTGACGACAGGGGATACTATGGCTACACCTTC. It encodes CSVDDRGYYGYTF.

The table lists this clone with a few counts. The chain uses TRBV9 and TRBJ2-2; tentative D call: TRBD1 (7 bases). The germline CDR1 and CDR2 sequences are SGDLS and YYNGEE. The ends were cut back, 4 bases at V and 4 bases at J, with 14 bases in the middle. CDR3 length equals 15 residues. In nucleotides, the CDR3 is TGTGCCAGCAGCCCTTCAGGGGGGATCACCGGGGAGCTGTTTTTT. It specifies CASSPSGGITGELFF.

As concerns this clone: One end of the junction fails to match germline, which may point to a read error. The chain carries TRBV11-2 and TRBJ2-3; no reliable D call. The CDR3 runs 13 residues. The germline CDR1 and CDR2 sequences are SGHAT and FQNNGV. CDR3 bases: TGTGCCAGCAGCTTAAACAACCGGCAAACGAGGTCCTTT. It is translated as CASSLNNRQTRSF.

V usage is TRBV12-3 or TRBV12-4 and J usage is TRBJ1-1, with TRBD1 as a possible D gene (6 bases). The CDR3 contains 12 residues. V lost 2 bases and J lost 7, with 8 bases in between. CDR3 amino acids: CASSLQGNEAFF. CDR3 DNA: TGTGCCAGCAGTTTACAGGGGAATGAAGCTTTCTTT.